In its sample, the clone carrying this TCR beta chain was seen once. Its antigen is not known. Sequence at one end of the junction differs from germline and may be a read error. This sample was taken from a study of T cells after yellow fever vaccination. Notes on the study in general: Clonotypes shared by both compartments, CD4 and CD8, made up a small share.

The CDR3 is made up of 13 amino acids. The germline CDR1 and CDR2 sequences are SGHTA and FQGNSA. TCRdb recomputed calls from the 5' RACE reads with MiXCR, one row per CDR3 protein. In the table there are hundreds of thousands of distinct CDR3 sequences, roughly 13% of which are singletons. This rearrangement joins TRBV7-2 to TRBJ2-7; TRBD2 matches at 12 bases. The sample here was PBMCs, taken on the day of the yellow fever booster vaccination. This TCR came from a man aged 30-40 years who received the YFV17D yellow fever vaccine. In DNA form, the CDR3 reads TGTGCCAGCAGCGCTAGCGGGGGGGGGCTTCTAAACTTC. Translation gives CASSASGGGLLNF.